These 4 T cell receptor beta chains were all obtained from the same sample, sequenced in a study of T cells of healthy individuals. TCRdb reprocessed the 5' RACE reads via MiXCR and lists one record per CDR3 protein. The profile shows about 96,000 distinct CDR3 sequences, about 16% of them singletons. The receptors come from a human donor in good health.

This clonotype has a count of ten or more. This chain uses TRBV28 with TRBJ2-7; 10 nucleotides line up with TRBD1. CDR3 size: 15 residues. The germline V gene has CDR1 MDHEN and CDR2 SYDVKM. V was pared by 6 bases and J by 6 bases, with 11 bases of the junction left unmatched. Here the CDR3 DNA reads TGTGCCAGCAGAAGGTGGGACAGGGGACTGGTCGAGCAGTACTTC. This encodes CASRRWDRGLVEQYF.

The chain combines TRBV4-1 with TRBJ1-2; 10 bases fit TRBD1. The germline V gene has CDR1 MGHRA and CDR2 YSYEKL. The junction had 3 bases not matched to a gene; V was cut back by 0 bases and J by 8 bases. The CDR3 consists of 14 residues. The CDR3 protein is CASSQETGGSGYTF. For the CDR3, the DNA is TGCGCCAGCAGCCAAGAGACAGGGGGCTCCGGCTACACCTTC.

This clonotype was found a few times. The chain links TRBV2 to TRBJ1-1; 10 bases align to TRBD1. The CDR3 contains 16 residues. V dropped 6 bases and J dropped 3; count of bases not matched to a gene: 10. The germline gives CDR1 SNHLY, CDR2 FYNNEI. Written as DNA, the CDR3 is TGTGCCAGCAGCGCCCTGACAGGGGGCCCGTACACTGAAGCTTTCTTT. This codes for CASSALTGGPYTEAFF.

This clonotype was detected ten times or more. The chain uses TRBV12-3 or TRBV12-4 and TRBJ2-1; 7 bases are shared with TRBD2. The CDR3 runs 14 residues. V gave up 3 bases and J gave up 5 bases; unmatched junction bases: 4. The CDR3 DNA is TGTGCCAGCAGTTTGAGCGGGAATGACAATGAGCAGTTCTTC. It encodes CASSLSGNDNEQFF.